Listed below are T cell receptor beta chains from one sample, sequenced in a study of blood T cells in healthy people across ages. TCRdb ran MiXCR on the 5' RACE reads and lists one entry per CDR3 protein. The top ten clones hold 20% to 25% of a sample with about a million distinct CDR3 sequences, roughly 47% of them seen once. Sequenced sample: blood. The receptors shown here come from an older woman in good health. Both conserved end residues are part of each CDR3. Each record gives: clone size, D gene, V gene, J gene, CDR3 DNA, CDR3 protein. D genes are given only for firm matches. The size field is filled for only some rows; it gives once, few, many or a size class.

clone_size: .; d_call: .; v_call: TRBV4-3; j_call: TRBJ2-5; cdr3_nt: TGCGCCAGCAGCCAAGATATGTCGGCTAGTGAGACCCAGTACTTC; cdr3_aa: CASSQDMSASETQYF
clone_size: .; d_call: .; v_call: TRBV27; j_call: TRBJ2-1; cdr3_nt: TGTGCCAGCAGTTTCCTTTCCATGGCTTACAATGAGCAGTTCTTC; cdr3_aa: CASSFLSMAYNEQFF
clone_size: .; d_call: TRBD2; v_call: TRBV7-6; j_call: TRBJ2-7; cdr3_nt: TGTGCCAGCAGCCCCCCGCTTGGAGCGGGGGGTTCCTACGAGCAGTACTTC; cdr3_aa: CASSPPLGAGGSYEQYF
clone_size: .; d_call: .; v_call: TRBV7-8; j_call: TRBJ2-7; cdr3_nt: TGTGCCAGCAGCTTCGACCGGATTCCCTACGAGCAGTACTTC; cdr3_aa: CASSFDRIPYEQYF
clone_size: .; d_call: .; v_call: TRBV3-1; j_call: TRBJ1-1; cdr3_nt: TGTGCCAGCAGCCAACCAGGACAGAACACTGAAGCTTTCTTT; cdr3_aa: CASSQPGQNTEAFF
clone_size: .; d_call: .; v_call: TRBV7-9; j_call: TRBJ2-7; cdr3_nt: TGTGCCAGCAGCCTATACATAGACGAGCAGTACTTC; cdr3_aa: CASSLYIDEQYF
clone_size: few; d_call: TRBD2; v_call: TRBV29-1; j_call: TRBJ2-2; cdr3_nt: TGCAGCGTTGGGACGTTTGCGGGAGTTAAGTCCGGGGAGCTGTTTTTT; cdr3_aa: CSVGTFAGVKSGELFF
clone_size: .; d_call: .; v_call: TRBV20-1; j_call: TRBJ2-5; cdr3_nt: TGCAGTGCCCCGCCCGGGCAGGGTTGGCAAGAGACCCAGTACTTC; cdr3_aa: CSAPPGQGWQETQYF
clone_size: .; d_call: .; v_call: TRBV5-1; j_call: TRBJ2-2; cdr3_nt: TGCGCCAGCAGCTTGGGGTTCGGGAACACCGGGGAGCTGTTTTTT; cdr3_aa: CASSLGFGNTGELFF
clone_size: .; d_call: TRBD2; v_call: TRBV4-1; j_call: TRBJ2-5; cdr3_nt: TGCGCCAGCAGCCGAGGACTAGCGGGAGGGGAGACCCAGTACTTC; cdr3_aa: CASSRGLAGGETQYF
clone_size: .; d_call: .; v_call: TRBV7-8; j_call: TRBJ2-1; cdr3_nt: TGTGCCAGCAGCTTAGTCTTCGGCCGGAGCTCCTACAATGAGCAGTTCTTC; cdr3_aa: CASSLVFGRSSYNEQFF
clone_size: .; d_call: TRBD2; v_call: TRBV7-3; j_call: TRBJ2-5; cdr3_nt: TGTGCCAGCAGCCGAACCGGTCTAGCGGGAAGAAAAGAGACCCAGTACTTC; cdr3_aa: CASSRTGLAGRKETQYF
clone_size: .; d_call: .; v_call: TRBV7-2; j_call: TRBJ2-7; cdr3_nt: TGTGCCAGCAGCGCAAGCGGAACCCAGTACTTC; cdr3_aa: CASSASGTQYF
clone_size: .; d_call: .; v_call: TRBV2; j_call: TRBJ1-2; cdr3_nt: TGTGCCAGCAGCGAGGCAGGGTACGGCTACACCTTC; cdr3_aa: CASSEAGYGYTF